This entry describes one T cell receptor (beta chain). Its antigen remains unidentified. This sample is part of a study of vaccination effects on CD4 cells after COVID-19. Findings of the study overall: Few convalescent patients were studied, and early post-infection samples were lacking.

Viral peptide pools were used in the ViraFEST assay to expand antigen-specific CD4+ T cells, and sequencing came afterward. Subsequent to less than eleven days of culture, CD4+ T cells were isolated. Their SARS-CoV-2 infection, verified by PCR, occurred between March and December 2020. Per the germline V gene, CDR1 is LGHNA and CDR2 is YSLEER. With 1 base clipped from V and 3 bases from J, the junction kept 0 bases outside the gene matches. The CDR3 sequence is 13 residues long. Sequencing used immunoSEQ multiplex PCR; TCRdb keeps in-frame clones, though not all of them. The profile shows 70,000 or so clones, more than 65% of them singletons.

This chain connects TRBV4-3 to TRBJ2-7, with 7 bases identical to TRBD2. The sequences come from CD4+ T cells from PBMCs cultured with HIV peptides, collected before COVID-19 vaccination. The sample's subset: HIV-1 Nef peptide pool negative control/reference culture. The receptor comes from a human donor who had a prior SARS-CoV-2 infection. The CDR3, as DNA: TGCGCCAGCAGCCAAGGGACTAGCTACGAGCAGTACTTC. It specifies CASSQGTSYEQYF.